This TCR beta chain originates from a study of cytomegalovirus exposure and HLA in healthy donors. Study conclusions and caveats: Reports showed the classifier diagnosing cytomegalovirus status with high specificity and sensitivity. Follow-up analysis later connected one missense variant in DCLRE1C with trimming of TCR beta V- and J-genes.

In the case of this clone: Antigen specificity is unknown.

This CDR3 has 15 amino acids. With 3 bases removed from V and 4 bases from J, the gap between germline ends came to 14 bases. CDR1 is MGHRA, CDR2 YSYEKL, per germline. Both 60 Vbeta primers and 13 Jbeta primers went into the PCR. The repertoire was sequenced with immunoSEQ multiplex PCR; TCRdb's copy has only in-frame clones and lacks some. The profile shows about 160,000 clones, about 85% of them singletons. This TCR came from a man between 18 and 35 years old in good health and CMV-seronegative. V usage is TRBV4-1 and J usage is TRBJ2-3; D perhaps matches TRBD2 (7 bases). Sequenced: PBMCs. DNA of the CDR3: TGCGCCAGCAGCCAGGGAGGCGGGGGCGCAGATACGCAGTATTTT. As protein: CASSQGGGGADTQYF.